Listed below are T cell receptor beta chains from one sample, sequenced in a study of OX40 agonist ivuxolimab in advanced cancers. The repertoire was sequenced with immunoSEQ multiplex PCR; TCRdb's copy has only in-frame clones and lacks some. The sample has about 69,000 clones, approximately 90% seen once. Sequencing used CD4+ or CD8+ T cells sorted from blood, obtained in a trial of the OX40 agonist ivuxolimab. These receptor sequences come from an adult with an advanced solid tumor such as melanoma, head and neck, liver or kidney cancer. Both conserved end residues are part of each CDR3. A D gene is named only where the DNA matches it firmly. A clone size is listed for some rows: how often the clone was seen (once, few, many), or a class if it is expanded.

>medium-sized|TRBV29-1|11|.|TRBJ2-7
CSAGVRNEQYF
TGCAGCGCCGGCGTGCGGAACGAGCAGTACTTC
>.|TRBV9|14|TRBD2|TRBJ2-5
CASSATSGVETQYF
TGTGCCAGCAGCGCGACTAGCGGGGTGGAGACCCAGTACTTC
>.|TRBV15|15|.|TRBJ2-5
CATSRDDRYPGTQYF
TGTGCCACCAGCAGAGACGACAGGTACCCAGGGACCCAGTACTTC
>.|TRBV9|16|.|TRBJ2-6
CASSVGGSSGANVLTF
TGTGCCAGCAGCGTAGGGGGCAGCTCTGGGGCCAACGTCCTGACTTTC
>.|TRBV6-5|14|.|TRBJ2-7
CASSSTLRSYEQYF
TGTGCCAGCAGTTCCACCCTAAGGAGTTACGAGCAGTACTTC
>.|TRBV5-1|16|.|TRBJ1-2
CASSWDGRRSLYGYTF
TGCGCCAGCAGCTGGGACGGACGGCGGTCGCTGTATGGCTACACCTTC
>.|TRBV19|14|.|TRBJ1-2
CASSPPFPERGYTF
TGTGCCAGTAGTCCCCCCTTCCCCGAGAGAGGCTACACCTTC
>.|TRBV28|13|.|TRBJ1-1
CASSSGGAAEAFF
TGTGCCAGCAGTTCCGGTGGAGCCGCTGAAGCTTTCTTT
>.|TRBV7-2|17|.|TRBJ1-5
CASSSDGPAFGNQPQHF
TGTGCCAGCAGCTCCGACGGGCCCGCTTTTGGCAATCAGCCCCAGCATTTT
>.|TRBV5-6|18|.|TRBJ2-7
CASSLVGLGTSSSYEQYF
TGTGCCAGCAGCTTGGTAGGATTAGGGACTTCGAGCTCCTACGAGCAGTACTTC
>.|TRBV2|12|.|TRBJ2-7
CASSGSRYEQYF
TGTGCCAGCAGTGGATCCCGCTACGAGCAGTACTTC
>.|TRBV29-1|14|TRBD1|TRBJ2-7
CSVEGDRASYEQYF
TGCAGCGTTGAAGGGGACAGGGCCTCCTACGAGCAGTACTTC
>.|TRBV6-5|13|.|TRBJ1-4
CASSYMAGGELFF
TGTGCCAGCAGTTACATGGCAGGTGGAGAACTGTTTTTT
>few|TRBV6-1|14|.|TRBJ1-6
CASWGGTVQTPLHF
TGTGCCAGCTGGGGGGGAACAGTCCAGACTCCCCTCCACTTT
>.|TRBV18|15|.|TRBJ2-5
CASSPPGGGTKTQYF
TGTGCCAGCTCACCCCCCGGAGGGGGCACGAAGACCCAGTACTTC
>.|TRBV5-6|15|.|TRBJ2-1
CASSLTLSSYNEQFF
TGTGCCAGCAGCTTAACTTTAAGCTCCTACAATGAGCAGTTCTTC
>once|TRBV7-9|16|TRBD1|TRBJ1-1
CASSLEGQGAFSEAFF
TGTGCCAGCAGCTTAGAGGGACAGGGGGCTTTTAGTGAAGCTTTCTTT
>.|TRBV5-1|15|TRBD1|TRBJ2-7
CASSLGRGPPNEQYF
TGCGCCAGCAGCTTAGGCAGGGGGCCTCCTAACGAGCAGTACTTC
>.|TRBV27|12|.|TRBJ2-7
CASTSAVYEQYF
TGTGCCAGCACTAGCGCCGTTTACGAGCAGTACTTC
>.|TRBV4-1|16|.|TRBJ2-2
CASSQESGQSTGELFF
TGCGCCAGCAGCCAAGAGTCAGGACAGTCCACCGGGGAGCTGTTTTTT
>.|TRBV4-1|16|TRBD1|TRBJ2-7
CASSLTGTGAPLEQYF
TGCGCCAGCAGCCTTACCGGGACAGGGGCCCCTTTGGAGCAGTACTTC
>many|TRBV19|16|TRBD1|TRBJ2-2
CASSNGQGAGTGELFF
TGTGCCAGTAGTAATGGACAGGGGGCCGGCACCGGGGAGCTGTTTTTT
>.|TRBV6-1|17|TRBD1|TRBJ2-1
CASSGQITGVGGNEQFF
TGTGCCAGCAGTGGCCAAATTACAGGGGTTGGCGGCAATGAGCAGTTCTTC
>.|TRBV7-2|16|.|TRBJ2-3
CASSLVGGQFTDTQYF
TGTGCCAGCAGCTTAGTGGGGGGGCAGTTTACAGATACGCAGTATTTT
>.|TRBV18|18|.|TRBJ2-1
CASSPRGVGGGTYNEQFF
TGTGCCAGCTCACCGCGGGGTGTAGGTGGGGGCACCTACAATGAGCAGTTCTTC
>once|TRBV2|16|TRBD2|TRBJ2-4
CASSGGPGLAGLLQYF
TGTGCCAGCAGTGGAGGGCCGGGACTAGCGGGCCTCCTTCAGTACTTC